The 8 T cell receptor beta chains reported below all come from one sample, sequenced in a study of CD8 T cells in ankylosing spondylitis. TCRdb ran MiXCR on the 5' RACE reads and lists one entry per CDR3 protein. The sample has 150,000 to 200,000 distinct CDR3 sequences, 15% to 20% seen once; the top ten hold around 7.6%. The specimen sequenced was blood, either unsorted or a sorted T cell fraction (not recorded which). The receptor set was obtained from a male donor with ankylosing spondylitis or in good health (not recorded which).

This clonotype was seen repeatedly, ten times or more. The CDR3 nucleotides are TGCGCCAGCAGCCGCATTTCGCCGGTCAGCGAGACCCAGTACTTC. This encodes CASSRISPVSETQYF. The chain carries TRBV5-1 and TRBJ2-5; no firm D call. Per the germline V gene, CDR1 is SGHRS and CDR2 is YFSETQ. The ends were cut back, 4 bases at V and 5 bases at J, with 18 bases in the middle. The CDR3 runs 15 residues.

This clonotype was seen at least ten times. This sequence joins TRBV5-1 and TRBJ2-7; 8 bases line up with TRBD1. Unmatched junction bases numbered 7, after V lost 1 base and J lost 4 bases. The CDR3 has 15 amino acids. Looked up from germline, CDR1 is SGHRS and CDR2 is YFSETQ. Written as DNA, the CDR3 is TGCGCCAGCAGCTTGAGAGACAGGGGTTATTACGAGCAGTACTTC. Translating gives CASSLRDRGYYEQYF.

This clonotype has at least ten counts. The V gene is TRBV6-5, the J gene TRBJ1-1; D is uncertain. Between the trimmed V and J ends, which lost 0 bases and 6 bases, there was a span of 11 bases. From germline, CDR1 is MNHEY and CDR2 SVGAGI. CDR3 size: 14 residues. In DNA form, the CDR3 reads TGTGCCAGCAGTTACTCGGAGACGTCGGCTGAAGCTTTCTTT. Translated: CASSYSETSAEAFF.

This clonotype was counted many times. The chain is built from TRBV6-5 and TRBJ2-2, with 7 bases fitting TRBD1. Germline CDR1 reads MNHEY; CDR2 reads SVGAGI. J gave up 0 bases and V 4 bases, and 11 bases lay outside the gene matches. This CDR3 has 18 amino acids. CDR3 sequence reads: CASSFRAPGQPNTGELFF. The CDR3 DNA sequence: TGTGCCAGCAGTTTCCGCGCCCCGGGACAGCCGAACACCGGGGAGCTGTTTTTT.

The chain joins TRBV20-1 to TRBJ2-2, with TRBD2 matching 11 bases. CDR1 DFQATT and CDR2 SNEGSKA come from the germline V gene (reference sequence). V gave up 3 bases and J gave up 4 bases; unmatched junction bases: 7. This CDR3 has 16 residues. The CDR3, as DNA: TGCAGTGCTAGCCCTTGGACTAGCGGGCTCACCGGGGAGCTGTTTTTT. Amino acids: CSASPWTSGLTGELFF.

This clonotype turned up a few times. This chain links TRBV18 with TRBJ2-2, with D possibly matching TRBD1 (5 bases). The length of the CDR3 is 16 residues. Germline V gene data show CDR1 as KGHSH and CDR2 as LQKENI. The germline V and J ends were trimmed by 1 base and 2 bases, with 11 bases remaining between them. CDR3 protein: CASSPRKGANTGELFF. In DNA form, the CDR3 reads TGTGCCAGCTCACCACGGAAAGGGGCAAACACCGGGGAGCTGTTTTTT.

This clonotype was recorded many times. The chain carries TRBV24-1 and TRBJ1-5; D is unclear. V dropped 4 bases and J dropped 11 bases, with 14 bases sitting between them. This CDR3 is 13 amino acids long. The germline V gene encodes CDR1 KGHDR and CDR2 SFDVKD. CDR3 sequence (DNA): TGTGCCACCAGTGAAGATAGCTTCGGGACCCAGCATTTT. Amino acid sequence: CATSEDSFGTQHF.

This chain links TRBV6-5 with TRBJ1-6; D possibly corresponds to TRBD1 (5 bases). The germline gives CDR1 MNHEY, CDR2 SVGAGI. The CDR3 length is 17 residues. The V end lost 2 bases, the J end lost 0 bases, and 11 bases lay between the germline ends. CDR3 sequence reads: CASSYAGRGSYNSPLHF. DNA of the CDR3: TGTGCCAGCAGTTACGCGGGACGAGGCTCCTATAATTCACCCCTCCACTTT.